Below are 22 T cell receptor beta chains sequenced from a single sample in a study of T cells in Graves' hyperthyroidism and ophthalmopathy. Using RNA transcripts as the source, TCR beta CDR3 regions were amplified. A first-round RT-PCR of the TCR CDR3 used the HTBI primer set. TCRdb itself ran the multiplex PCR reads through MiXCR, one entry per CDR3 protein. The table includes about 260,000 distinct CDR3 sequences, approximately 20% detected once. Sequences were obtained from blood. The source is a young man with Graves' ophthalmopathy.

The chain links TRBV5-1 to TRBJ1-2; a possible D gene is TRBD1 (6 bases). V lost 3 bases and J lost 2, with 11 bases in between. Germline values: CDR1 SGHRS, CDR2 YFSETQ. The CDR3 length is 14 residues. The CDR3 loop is CASSSLQGNYGYTF. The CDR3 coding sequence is TGCGCCAGCAGCTCCCTCCAGGGGAACTATGGCTACACCTTC.

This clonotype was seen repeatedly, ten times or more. This chain's CDR3 is CSARDGGTSWGYNEQFF. CDR3 in DNA: TGCAGTGCTAGAGATGGGGGGACTTCATGGGGGTACAATGAGCAGTTCTTC. The V gene is TRBV20-1, the J gene TRBJ2-1, with TRBD2 as a possible D gene (6 bases). The CDR3 consists of 17 residues. Trimming took 0 bases from V and 4 from J, leaving 19 bases between them. The V gene's germline CDR1 is DFQATT and CDR2 SNEGSKA (reference sequence).

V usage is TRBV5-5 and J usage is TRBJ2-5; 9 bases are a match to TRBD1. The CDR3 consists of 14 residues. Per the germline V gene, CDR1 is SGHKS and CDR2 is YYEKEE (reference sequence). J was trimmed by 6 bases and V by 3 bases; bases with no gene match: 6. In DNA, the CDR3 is TGTGCCAGCAGCTGGCCCGGGACAGGGAAGACCCAGTACTTC. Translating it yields CASSWPGTGKTQYF.

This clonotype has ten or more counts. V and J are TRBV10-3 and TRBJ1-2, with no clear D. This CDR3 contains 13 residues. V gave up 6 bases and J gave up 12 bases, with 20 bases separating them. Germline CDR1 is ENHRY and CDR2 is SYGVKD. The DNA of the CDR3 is TGTGCCATCAGGTCAGGTTCCAACCAACGTGACACCTTC. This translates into CAIRSGSNQRDTF.

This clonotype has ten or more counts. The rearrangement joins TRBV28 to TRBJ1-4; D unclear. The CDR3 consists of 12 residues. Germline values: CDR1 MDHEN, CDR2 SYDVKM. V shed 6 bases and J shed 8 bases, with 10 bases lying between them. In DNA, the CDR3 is TGTGCCAGCAGCTTAAGAGGGGAAAAACTGTTTTTT. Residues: CASSLRGEKLFF.

CDR3 DNA sequence: TGTGCCAGCAGGCGGGGACAGGGTAGTGATGGCTACACCTTC. Protein: CASRRGQGSDGYTF. This chain links TRBV12-3 or TRBV12-4 with TRBJ1-2, with 9 bases identical to TRBD1. CDR3 length: 14 amino acids. Trimming removed 6 bases from V and 6 bases from J; junction bases left unmatched: 8.

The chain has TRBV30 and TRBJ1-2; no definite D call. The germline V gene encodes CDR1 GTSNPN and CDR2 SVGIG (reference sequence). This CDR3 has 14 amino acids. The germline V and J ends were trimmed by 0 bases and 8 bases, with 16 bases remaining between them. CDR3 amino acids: CAWSVIPRLDGYTF. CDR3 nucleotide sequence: TGTGCCTGGAGTGTAATCCCTAGATTGGACGGCTACACCTTC.

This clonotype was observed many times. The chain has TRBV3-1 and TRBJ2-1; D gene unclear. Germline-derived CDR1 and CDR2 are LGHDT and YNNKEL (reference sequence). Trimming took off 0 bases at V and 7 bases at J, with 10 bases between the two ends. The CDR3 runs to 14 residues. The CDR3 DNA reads TGTGCCAGCAGCCAAGATATCCGGGTGAATGAGCAGTTCTTC. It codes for CASSQDIRVNEQFF.

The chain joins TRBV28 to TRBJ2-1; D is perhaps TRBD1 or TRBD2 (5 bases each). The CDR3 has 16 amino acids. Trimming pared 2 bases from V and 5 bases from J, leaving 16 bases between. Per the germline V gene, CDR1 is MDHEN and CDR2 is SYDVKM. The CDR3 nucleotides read TGTGCCAGCAGTTTAGGAACCGGGACCACAAACAATGAGCAGTTCTTC. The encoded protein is CASSLGTGTTNNEQFF.

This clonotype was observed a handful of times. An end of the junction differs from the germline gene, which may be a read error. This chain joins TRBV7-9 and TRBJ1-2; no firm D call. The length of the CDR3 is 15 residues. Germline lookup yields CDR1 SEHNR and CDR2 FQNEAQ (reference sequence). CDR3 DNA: TGTGCCAGCAGTTTAGAAGCCGTAACAAACTATGGCTACACCTTC. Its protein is CASSLEAVTNYGYTF. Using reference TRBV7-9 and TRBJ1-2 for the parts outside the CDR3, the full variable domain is DTGVSQNPRHKITKRGQNVTFRCDPISEHNRLYWYRQTLGQGPEFLTYFQNEAQLEKSRLLSDRFSAERPKGSFSTLEIQRTEQGDSAMYLCASSLEAVTNYGYTFGSGTRLTVV.

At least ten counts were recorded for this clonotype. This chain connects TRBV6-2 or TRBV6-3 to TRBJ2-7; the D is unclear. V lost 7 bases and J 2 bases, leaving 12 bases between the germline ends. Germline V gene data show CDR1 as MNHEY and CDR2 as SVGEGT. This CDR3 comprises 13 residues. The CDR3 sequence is CASKRVDPYEQYF. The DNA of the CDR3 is TGTGCCAGCAAACGGGTTGACCCCTACGAGCAGTACTTC.

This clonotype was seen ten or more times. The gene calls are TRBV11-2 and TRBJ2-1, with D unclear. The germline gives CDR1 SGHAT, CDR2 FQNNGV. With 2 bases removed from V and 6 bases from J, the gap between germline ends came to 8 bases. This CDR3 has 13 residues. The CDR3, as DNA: TGTGCCAGCAGCTTATTACCACTCAATGAGCAGTTCTTC. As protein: CASSLLPLNEQFF.

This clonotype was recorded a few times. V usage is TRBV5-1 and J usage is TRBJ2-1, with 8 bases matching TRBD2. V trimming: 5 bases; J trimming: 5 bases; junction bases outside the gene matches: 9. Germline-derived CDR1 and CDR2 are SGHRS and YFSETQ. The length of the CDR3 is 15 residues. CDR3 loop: CASRLGTRGNNEQFF. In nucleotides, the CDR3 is TGCGCCAGCAGACTGGGGACTAGAGGGAACAATGAGCAGTTCTTC.

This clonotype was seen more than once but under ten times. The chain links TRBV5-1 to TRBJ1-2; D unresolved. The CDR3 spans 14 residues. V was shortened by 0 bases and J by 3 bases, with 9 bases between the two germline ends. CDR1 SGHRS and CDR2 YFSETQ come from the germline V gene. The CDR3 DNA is TGCGCCAGCAGCTTGGGATCGACGGACTATGGCTACACCTTC. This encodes CASSLGSTDYGYTF. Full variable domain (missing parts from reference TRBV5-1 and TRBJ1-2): KAGVTQTPRYLIKTRGQQVTLSCSPISGHRSVSWYQQTPGQGLQFLFEYFSETQRNKGNFPGRFSGRQFSNSRSEMNVSTLELGDSALYLCASSLGSTDYGYTFGSGTRLTVV.

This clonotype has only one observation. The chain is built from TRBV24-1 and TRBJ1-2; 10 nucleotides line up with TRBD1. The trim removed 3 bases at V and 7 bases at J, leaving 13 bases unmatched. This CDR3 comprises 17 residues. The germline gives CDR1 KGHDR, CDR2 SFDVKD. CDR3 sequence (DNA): TGTGCCACCAGTGATCCCTCCCGGCCCCGGGACAGGGGTGGCTACACCTTC. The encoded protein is CATSDPSRPRDRGGYTF.

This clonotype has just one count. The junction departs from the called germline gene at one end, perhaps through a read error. The CDR3 DNA sequence: TGTGCCACCAGCAGAGATATAGCGGGAGCCTACAATGAGCGGTTCTTC. This codes for CATSRDIAGAYNERFF. V and J are TRBV15 and TRBJ2-1; TRBD2 matches 9 bases. Germline CDR1 reads LNHNV; CDR2 reads YYDKDF (reference sequence). The CDR3 has 16 residues.

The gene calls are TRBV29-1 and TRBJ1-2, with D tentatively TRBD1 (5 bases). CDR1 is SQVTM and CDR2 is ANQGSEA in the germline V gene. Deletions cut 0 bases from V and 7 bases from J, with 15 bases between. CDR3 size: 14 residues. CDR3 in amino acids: CSVEDQGSGRGYTF. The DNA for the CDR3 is TGCAGCGTTGAAGATCAGGGATCGGGTCGTGGCTACACCTTC.

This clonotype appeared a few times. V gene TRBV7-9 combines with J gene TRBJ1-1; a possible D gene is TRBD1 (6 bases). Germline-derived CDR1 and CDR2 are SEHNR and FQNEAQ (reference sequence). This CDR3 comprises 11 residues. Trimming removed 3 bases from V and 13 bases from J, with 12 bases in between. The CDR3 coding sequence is TGTGCCAGCAGCTTGGGGGGCGACGATTTCTTT. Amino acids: CASSLGGDDFF.

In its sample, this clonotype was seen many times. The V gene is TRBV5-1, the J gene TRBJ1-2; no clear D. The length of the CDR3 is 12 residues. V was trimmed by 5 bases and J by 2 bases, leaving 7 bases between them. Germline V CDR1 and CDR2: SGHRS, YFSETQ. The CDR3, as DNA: TGCGCCAGCAGTCCGCAGAACTATGGCTACACCTTC. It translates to CASSPQNYGYTF. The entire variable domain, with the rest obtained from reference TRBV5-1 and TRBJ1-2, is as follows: KAGVTQTPRYLIKTRGQQVTLSCSPISGHRSVSWYQQTPGQGLQFLFEYFSETQRNKGNFPGRFSGRQFSNSRSEMNVSTLELGDSALYLCASSPQNYGYTFGSGTRLTVV.

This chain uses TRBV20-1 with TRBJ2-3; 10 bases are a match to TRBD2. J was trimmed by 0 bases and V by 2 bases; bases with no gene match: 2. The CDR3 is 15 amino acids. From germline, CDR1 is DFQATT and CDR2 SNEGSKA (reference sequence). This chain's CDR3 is CSARWTSGSTDTQYF. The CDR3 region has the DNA TGCAGTGCTAGATGGACTAGCGGCAGCACAGATACGCAGTATTTT.

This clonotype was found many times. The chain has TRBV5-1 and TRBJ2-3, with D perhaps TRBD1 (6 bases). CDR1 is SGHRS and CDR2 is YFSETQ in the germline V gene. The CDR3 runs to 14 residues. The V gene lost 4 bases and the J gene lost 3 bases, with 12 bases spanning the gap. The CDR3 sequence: CASSPYTGTDTQYF. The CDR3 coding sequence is TGCGCCAGCAGCCCCTACACAGGGACAGATACGCAGTATTTT. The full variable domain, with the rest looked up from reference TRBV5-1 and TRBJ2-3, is KAGVTQTPRYLIKTRGQQVTLSCSPISGHRSVSWYQQTPGQGLQFLFEYFSETQRNKGNFPGRFSGRQFSNSRSEMNVSTLELGDSALYLCASSPYTGTDTQYFGPGTRLTVL.

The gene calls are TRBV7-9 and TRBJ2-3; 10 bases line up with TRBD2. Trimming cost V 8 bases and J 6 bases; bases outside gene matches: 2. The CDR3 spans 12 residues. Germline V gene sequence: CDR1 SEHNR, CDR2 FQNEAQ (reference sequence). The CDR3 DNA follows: TGTGCCAGCCGGACTAGCGGCGATACGCAGTATTTT. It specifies CASRTSGDTQYF.